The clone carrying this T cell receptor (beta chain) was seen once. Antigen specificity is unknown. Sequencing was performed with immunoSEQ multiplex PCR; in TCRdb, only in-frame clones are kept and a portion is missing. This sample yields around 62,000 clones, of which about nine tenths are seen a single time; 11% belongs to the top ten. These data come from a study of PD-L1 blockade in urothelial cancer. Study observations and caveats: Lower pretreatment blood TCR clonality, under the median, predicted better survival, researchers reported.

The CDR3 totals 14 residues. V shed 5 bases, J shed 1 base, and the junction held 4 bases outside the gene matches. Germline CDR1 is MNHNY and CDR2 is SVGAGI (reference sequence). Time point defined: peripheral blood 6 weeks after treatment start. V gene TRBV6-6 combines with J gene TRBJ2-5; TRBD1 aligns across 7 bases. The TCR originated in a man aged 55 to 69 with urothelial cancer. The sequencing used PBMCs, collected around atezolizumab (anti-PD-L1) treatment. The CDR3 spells CASSGWDSQETQYF. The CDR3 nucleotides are TGTGCCAGCAGTGGCTGGGACAGCCAAGAGACCCAGTACTTC.